This T cell receptor (beta chain) was obtained from a study of T cell responses to AZD1222 COVID-19 vaccine. Regarding this clone: Its antigen is undetermined.

Overall study findings and caveats: Reports say nearly half of spike-specific TCRs go after unmutated variant regions. Donors were largely white British and mainly female; clonal diversity was possibly underestimated.

The method was immunoSEQ multiplex PCR; TCRdb's version includes in-frame clones alone and lacks a portion of them. The data show about 110,000 clones, around 87% seen once. The sequences come from peripheral blood, collected on day 0 of AZD1222 vaccination. The origin of this receptor is an adult in good health.

CDR3 region: CASRGNQPQHF. The CDR3 bases are TGTGCCAGCAGGGGTAATCAGCCCCAGCATTTT. This chain uses TRBV2 with TRBJ1-5; no firm D call. Germline loops: CDR1 SNHLY, CDR2 FYNNEI. The CDR3 spans 11 residues. V lost 6 bases, J lost 4 bases, and 4 bases lay in between. Drawing the rest from reference TRBV2 and TRBJ1-5, the complete variable domain is EPEVTQTPSHQVTQMGQEVILRCVPISNHLYFYWYRQILGQKVEFLVSFYNNEISEKSEIFDDQFSVERPDGSNFTLKIRSTKLEDSAMYFCASRGNQPQHFGDGTRLSIL.